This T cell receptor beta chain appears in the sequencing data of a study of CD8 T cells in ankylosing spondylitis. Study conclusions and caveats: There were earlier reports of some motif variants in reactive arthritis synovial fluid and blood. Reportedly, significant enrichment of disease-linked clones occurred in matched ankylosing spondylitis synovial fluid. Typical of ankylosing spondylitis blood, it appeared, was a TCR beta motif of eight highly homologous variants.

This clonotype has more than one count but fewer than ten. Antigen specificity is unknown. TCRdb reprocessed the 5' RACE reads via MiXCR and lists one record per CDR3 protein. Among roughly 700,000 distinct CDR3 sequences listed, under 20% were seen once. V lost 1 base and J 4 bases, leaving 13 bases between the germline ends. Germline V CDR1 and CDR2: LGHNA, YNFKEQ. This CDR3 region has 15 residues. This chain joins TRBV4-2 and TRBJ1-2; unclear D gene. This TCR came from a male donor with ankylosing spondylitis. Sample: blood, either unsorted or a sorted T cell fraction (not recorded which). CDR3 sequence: CASSQGSEDFYGYTF. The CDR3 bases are TGTGCCAGCAGCCAAGGGAGCGAGGATTTCTATGGCTACACCTTC.